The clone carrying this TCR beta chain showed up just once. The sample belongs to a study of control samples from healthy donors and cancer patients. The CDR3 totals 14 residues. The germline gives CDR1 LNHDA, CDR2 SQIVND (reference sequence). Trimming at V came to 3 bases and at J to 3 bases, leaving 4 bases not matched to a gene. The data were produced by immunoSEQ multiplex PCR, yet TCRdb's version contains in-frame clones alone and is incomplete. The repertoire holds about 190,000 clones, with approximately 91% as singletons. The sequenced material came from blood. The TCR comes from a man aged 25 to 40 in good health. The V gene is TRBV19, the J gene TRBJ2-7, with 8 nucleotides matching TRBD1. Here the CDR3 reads CASSMRGTGYEQYF. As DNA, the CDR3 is TGTGCCAGTAGTATGAGGGGGACAGGCTACGAGCAGTACTTC. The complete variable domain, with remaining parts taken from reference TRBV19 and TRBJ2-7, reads DGGITQSPKYLFRKEGQNVTLSCEQNLNHDAMYWYRQDPGQGLRLIYYSQIVNDFQKGDIAEGYSVSREKKESFPLTVTSAQKNPTAFYLCASSMRGTGYEQYFGPGTRLTVT.